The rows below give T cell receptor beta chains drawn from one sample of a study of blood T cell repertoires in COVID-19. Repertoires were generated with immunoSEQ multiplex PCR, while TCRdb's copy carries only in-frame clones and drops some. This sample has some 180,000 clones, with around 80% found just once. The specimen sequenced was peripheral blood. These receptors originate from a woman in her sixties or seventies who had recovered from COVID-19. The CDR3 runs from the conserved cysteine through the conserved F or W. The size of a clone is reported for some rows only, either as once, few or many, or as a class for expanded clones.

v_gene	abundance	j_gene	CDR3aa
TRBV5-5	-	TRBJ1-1	CASSPRIDASAFF
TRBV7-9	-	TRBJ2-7	CASSLMRANGEQYF
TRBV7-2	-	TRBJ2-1	CASSLVFEALEQFF
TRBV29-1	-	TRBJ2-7	CSVEEVRGGEQYF
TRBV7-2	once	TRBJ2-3	CASSLGGGGQDTQYF
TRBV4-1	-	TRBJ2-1	CASSQVGLAGDEQFF
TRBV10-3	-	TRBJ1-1	CAISPPGTATMNTEAFF
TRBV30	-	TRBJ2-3	CACTRQGWDTQYF
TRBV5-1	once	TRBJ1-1	CASSLAGPTKRDF
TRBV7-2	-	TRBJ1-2	CASSLGAGYTF
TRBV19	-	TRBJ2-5	CASRVGQGGQETQYF
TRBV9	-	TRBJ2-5	CASSVGPEGVVGETQYF
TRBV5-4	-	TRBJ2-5	CASSPLGAGGETQYF
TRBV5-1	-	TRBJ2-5	CASSPGGSETQYF
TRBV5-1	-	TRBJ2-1	CASSDKTTGGGQFF
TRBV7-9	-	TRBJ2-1	CASSSAGGLSNEQFF
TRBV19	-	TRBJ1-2	CASSITRARGYGYTF
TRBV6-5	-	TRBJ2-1	CASSFQDSLSPGGQFF
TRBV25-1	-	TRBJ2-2	CASSEGLAGWTGELFF
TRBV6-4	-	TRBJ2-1	CATGVGGGLNEQFF
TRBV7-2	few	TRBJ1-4	CASSFSGTDSEKLFF
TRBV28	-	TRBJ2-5	CASKAGQTFRETQYF
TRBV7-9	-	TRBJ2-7	CASSPYRVQYF
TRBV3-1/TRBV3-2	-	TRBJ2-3	CASSGGGGTDTQYF
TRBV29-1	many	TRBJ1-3	CSVAGGGTNSGNTIYF
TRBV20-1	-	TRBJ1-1	CSASGPGNTEAFF
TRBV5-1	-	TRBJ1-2	CASSREAGSGLNYGYTF
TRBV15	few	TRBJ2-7	CATRPRTGTYEQYF
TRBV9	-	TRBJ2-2	CASSVLGLAENTGELFF
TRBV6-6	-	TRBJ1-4	CASSYRAVRVGEKLFF
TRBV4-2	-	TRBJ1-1	CASSQGQGLTEAFF
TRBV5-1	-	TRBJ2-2	CASSLGQGASTGELFF
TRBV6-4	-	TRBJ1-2	CASSRTGGNYGYTF
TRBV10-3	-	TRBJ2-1	CAITVGGSSYNEQFF
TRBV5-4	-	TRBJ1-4	CASSSPDSNEKLFF
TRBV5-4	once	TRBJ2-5	CASSLAGGGRETQYF
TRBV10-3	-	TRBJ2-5	CAAAGTSGQETQYF